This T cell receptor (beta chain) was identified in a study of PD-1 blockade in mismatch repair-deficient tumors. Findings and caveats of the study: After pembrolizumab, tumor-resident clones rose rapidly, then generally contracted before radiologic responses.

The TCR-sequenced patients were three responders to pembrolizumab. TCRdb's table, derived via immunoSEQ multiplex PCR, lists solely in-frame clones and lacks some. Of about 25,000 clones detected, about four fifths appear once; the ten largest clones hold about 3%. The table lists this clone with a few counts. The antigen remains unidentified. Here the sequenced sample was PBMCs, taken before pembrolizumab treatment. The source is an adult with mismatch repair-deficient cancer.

The CDR3 DNA follows: TGTGCCAGCAGTTTAGCGGGACAGGGGTTCGAGCAGTACTTC. It encodes CASSLAGQGFEQYF. The chain joins TRBV27 to TRBJ2-7; 10 bases map to TRBD1. Germline loops: CDR1 MNHEY, CDR2 SMNVEV (reference sequence). This CDR3 is 14 amino acids long. Trimming cost V 2 bases and J 6 bases; bases outside gene matches: 4.